The rows below give T cell receptor beta chains drawn from one sample of a study of shared clonotypes between healthy human individuals. The protocol was immunoSEQ multiplex PCR, while the TCRdb copy is restricted to in-frame clones and leaves out a portion. The repertoire holds around 200,000 clones, with 65% to 80% as singletons. Sequenced sample: memory CD4+ T cells sorted from blood. The receptors stem from a man aged 25 to 40 in good health. Each CDR3 is given with its conserved first and last residue. D genes are given only for firm matches. The listing skips clone size in some rows; elsewhere it reads once, few, many or a size class.

CDR3 DNA: TGTGCCAGCAGTTACACCCTAACAGGGAGCAATGAGCAGTTCTTC
CDR3 protein: CASSYTLTGSNEQFF
D gene: -
J gene: TRBJ2-1
clone size: -
V gene: TRBV6-6

CDR3 DNA: TGTGCCAGTAGTATTATGGGAAATCAGCCCCAGCATTTT
CDR3 protein: CASSIMGNQPQHF
D gene: -
J gene: TRBJ1-5
clone size: -
V gene: TRBV19

CDR3 DNA: TGTGCCAGCAGCTTCCTAGCGGACCCCGGGTACGAGCAGTACTTC
CDR3 protein: CASSFLADPGYEQYF
D gene: TRBD2
J gene: TRBJ2-7
clone size: -
V gene: TRBV7-2

CDR3 DNA: TGCAGTGCTAGGATCCGGGCTGAAGCTTTCTTT
CDR3 protein: CSARIRAEAFF
D gene: -
J gene: TRBJ1-1
clone size: -
V gene: TRBV20-1

CDR3 DNA: TGTGCCAGCAGCTTACGACAGTACACTGAAGCTTTCTTT
CDR3 protein: CASSLRQYTEAFF
D gene: -
J gene: TRBJ1-1
clone size: -
V gene: TRBV11-2

CDR3 DNA: TGTGCAAGTCGCTTAGGGTTAAATGAAGAGACCCAGTACTTC
CDR3 protein: CASRLGLNEETQYF
D gene: -
J gene: TRBJ2-5
clone size: many
V gene: TRBV12-2

CDR3 DNA: TGTGCCAGCAGCGTGGGGACAAATCAGCCCCAGCATTTT
CDR3 protein: CASSVGTNQPQHF
D gene: -
J gene: TRBJ1-5
clone size: -
V gene: TRBV5-6

CDR3 DNA: TGTGCCAGCAGTCGACAGGGTATAGAAAAACTGTTTTTT
CDR3 protein: CASSRQGIEKLFF
D gene: TRBD1
J gene: TRBJ1-4
clone size: -
V gene: TRBV9

CDR3 DNA: TGTGCCAGCAGCGTAGGGGCAGCCCACAATCAGCCCCAGCATTTT
CDR3 protein: CASSVGAAHNQPQHF
D gene: -
J gene: TRBJ1-5
clone size: -
V gene: TRBV9

CDR3 DNA: TGTGCCAGCAGCTTAAAACAGGGCACCGGGGAGCTGTTTTTT
CDR3 protein: CASSLKQGTGELFF
D gene: -
J gene: TRBJ2-2
clone size: -
V gene: TRBV13

CDR3 DNA: TGTGCCAGCAGTTACAGTACAGGGGCGAACACTGAAGCTTTCTTT
CDR3 protein: CASSYSTGANTEAFF
D gene: TRBD1
J gene: TRBJ1-1
clone size: -
V gene: TRBV6-5

CDR3 DNA: TGTGCCAGCAGTGAACCGGGACAGATATACGAGCAGTACTTC
CDR3 protein: CASSEPGQIYEQYF
D gene: TRBD1
J gene: TRBJ2-7
clone size: -
V gene: TRBV6-1

CDR3 DNA: TGTGCCAGCAGATTTGCTAGCGACTCCTACGAGCAGTACTTC
CDR3 protein: CASRFASDSYEQYF
D gene: -
J gene: TRBJ2-7
clone size: -
V gene: TRBV5-5

CDR3 DNA: TGTGCCAGCAGCTTGCAGGACAGGGGGTTCTACGAGCAGTACTTC
CDR3 protein: CASSLQDRGFYEQYF
D gene: TRBD1
J gene: TRBJ2-7
clone size: few
V gene: TRBV5-4

CDR3 DNA: TGTGCCAGCTCACCAGGTTCCCAGCAGGGAAACGAGCAGTACTTC
CDR3 protein: CASSPGSQQGNEQYF
D gene: -
J gene: TRBJ2-7
clone size: few
V gene: TRBV18

CDR3 DNA: TGTGCCAGCAGCGTGGACTCGAGTGGGTACAATGAGCAGTTCTTC
CDR3 protein: CASSVDSSGYNEQFF
D gene: -
J gene: TRBJ2-1
clone size: few
V gene: TRBV9

CDR3 DNA: TGTGCCAGCAGCCAATGGACTAGCGCGTTCTACGAGCAGTACTTC
CDR3 protein: CASSQWTSAFYEQYF
D gene: TRBD2
J gene: TRBJ2-7
clone size: -
V gene: TRBV5-4

CDR3 DNA: TGCGCCAGCAGTGTAGAGGGGAGAAGAACTGAAGCTTTCTTT
CDR3 protein: CASSVEGRRTEAFF
D gene: -
J gene: TRBJ1-1
clone size: many
V gene: TRBV10-2

CDR3 DNA: TGTGCCAGCAGCTCCGGGGGTACGGGGATAGAAGAGACCCAGTACTTC
CDR3 protein: CASSSGGTGIEETQYF
D gene: -
J gene: TRBJ2-5
clone size: -
V gene: TRBV7-2

CDR3 DNA: TGTGCCAGCAGCGTAGGTATAGCGAACACCGGGGAGCTGTTTTTT
CDR3 protein: CASSVGIANTGELFF
D gene: -
J gene: TRBJ2-2
clone size: -
V gene: TRBV9

CDR3 DNA: TGTGCCAGCAGCGTAGTGGGCTGGGGCACAGATACGCAGTATTTT
CDR3 protein: CASSVVGWGTDTQYF
D gene: -
J gene: TRBJ2-3
clone size: -
V gene: TRBV9

CDR3 DNA: TGCAGCGTTGAAGGGCACGACAGCCGAGAGACCCAGTACTTC
CDR3 protein: CSVEGHDSRETQYF
D gene: -
J gene: TRBJ2-5
clone size: -
V gene: TRBV29-1

CDR3 DNA: TGTGCCAGCAGCCCCAGGGGCTTAACTAGCGGGGAGTCCCACGGGGAGCTGTTTTTT
CDR3 protein: CASSPRGLTSGESHGELFF
D gene: TRBD2
J gene: TRBJ2-2
clone size: -
V gene: TRBV7-3

CDR3 DNA: TGTGCCAGCAGCCCAGAGGGACAAAACACTGAAGCTTTCTTT
CDR3 protein: CASSPEGQNTEAFF
D gene: -
J gene: TRBJ1-1
clone size: -
V gene: TRBV4-2

CDR3 DNA: TGCGCCAGCAGCTTGGATTTAGTCTATGAGCAGTTCTTC
CDR3 protein: CASSLDLVYEQFF
D gene: -
J gene: TRBJ2-1
clone size: -
V gene: TRBV5-1

CDR3 DNA: TGCAGTGCTAGAGACAGGGTTGGCTACACCTTC
CDR3 protein: CSARDRVGYTF
D gene: -
J gene: TRBJ1-2
clone size: once
V gene: TRBV20-1

CDR3 DNA: TGTGCCAGCAGTGAATCCCCTCGCGGACAGGGGATCTCCTACGAGCAGTACTTC
CDR3 protein: CASSESPRGQGISYEQYF
D gene: TRBD1
J gene: TRBJ2-7
clone size: -
V gene: TRBV25-1

CDR3 DNA: TGTGCCAGCCAGGGACAGGGGTTCGTGCAGCAGTACTTC
CDR3 protein: CASQGQGFVQQYF
D gene: TRBD1
J gene: TRBJ2-7
clone size: many
V gene: TRBV6-1

CDR3 DNA: TGTGCCAGCAGTTTAGAGGACTACGAGCAGTACTTC
CDR3 protein: CASSLEDYEQYF
D gene: -
J gene: TRBJ2-7
clone size: -
V gene: TRBV28

CDR3 DNA: TGTGCCAGCAGTGAACGGGGCCAAGAGACCCAGTACTTC
CDR3 protein: CASSERGQETQYF
D gene: -
J gene: TRBJ2-5
clone size: few
V gene: TRBV2

CDR3 DNA: TGTGCCTGGAGTTCCGGGCTTCAAGAGACCCAGTACTTC
CDR3 protein: CAWSSGLQETQYF
D gene: -
J gene: TRBJ2-5
clone size: once
V gene: TRBV30

CDR3 DNA: TGTGCCAGCAGTGGAAACAGGAGACGAAGCTCCTACGAGCAGTACTTC
CDR3 protein: CASSGNRRRSSYEQYF
D gene: -
J gene: TRBJ2-7
clone size: few
V gene: TRBV28

CDR3 DNA: TGTGCCACCAGCAGAGATAGTGGGACCGTCGACAATGAGCAGTTCTTC
CDR3 protein: CATSRDSGTVDNEQFF
D gene: -
J gene: TRBJ2-1
clone size: -
V gene: TRBV15

CDR3 DNA: TGTGCCAGCAGAAGGACTAGCGGGGGATTTTATTCCTACGAGCAGTACTTC
CDR3 protein: CASRRTSGGFYSYEQYF
D gene: TRBD2
J gene: TRBJ2-7
clone size: -
V gene: TRBV2

CDR3 DNA: TGTGCCAGCAGCTGGATAGCGGTGAATGAGCAGTTCTTC
CDR3 protein: CASSWIAVNEQFF
D gene: -
J gene: TRBJ2-1
clone size: once
V gene: TRBV5-5

CDR3 DNA: TGTGCCAGCAGGGTAGGGACCGGGGAGCTGTTTTTT
CDR3 protein: CASRVGTGELFF
D gene: -
J gene: TRBJ2-2
clone size: few
V gene: TRBV2

CDR3 DNA: TGCAGCGTTGAAGGCGGGGTTGGGAGTATGAACTATGGCTACACCTTC
CDR3 protein: CSVEGGVGSMNYGYTF
D gene: -
J gene: TRBJ1-2
clone size: -
V gene: TRBV29-1

CDR3 DNA: TGTGCCAGCAGTTTATGGGCCAGACCTGCAACTAATGAAAAACTGTTTTTT
CDR3 protein: CASSLWARPATNEKLFF
D gene: -
J gene: TRBJ1-4
clone size: -
V gene: TRBV27

CDR3 DNA: TGTGCCAGCAGCTCTCCGGGACGGACGTCTTACGAGCAGTACTTC
CDR3 protein: CASSSPGRTSYEQYF
D gene: -
J gene: TRBJ2-7
clone size: few
V gene: TRBV5-4

CDR3 DNA: TGTGCCAGCAGCCGGCCGACAGACTCTGGGGCCAACGTCCTGACTTTC
CDR3 protein: CASSRPTDSGANVLTF
D gene: -
J gene: TRBJ2-6
clone size: -
V gene: TRBV11-2

CDR3 DNA: TGTGCCAGCAGCGCTCGGGAGGGGGCCTACAATGAGCAGTTCTTC
CDR3 protein: CASSAREGAYNEQFF
D gene: TRBD2
J gene: TRBJ2-1
clone size: few
V gene: TRBV7-6